These 8 T cell receptor beta chains originate from one sample sequenced in a study of patients and donors after allogeneic stem cell transplantation. TCRdb analysed the RT-PCR reads with MiXCR anew, one entry per CDR3 protein. The data contain around 90,000 distinct CDR3 sequences, around 46% of them seen just once; the ten biggest clones take up around 55%. Sequenced material: blood, either unsorted or a sorted T cell fraction (not recorded which). These receptors came from a human donor who was either an allogeneic HSCT recipient or a stem cell or donor lymphocyte infusion donor (not recorded which). It is not recorded whose cells these are; they may come from a transplant donor.

This clonotype was seen more than once but under ten times. This chain joins TRBV27 and TRBJ1-1; 9 nucleotides match TRBD1. This CDR3 is 14 amino acids long. The trim removed 6 bases at V and 1 base at J, leaving 3 bases unmatched. Germline loops: CDR1 MNHEY, CDR2 SMNVEV (reference sequence). CDR3 region: CASRVTGGNTEAFF. The CDR3 DNA reads as TGTGCCAGCAGGGTGACAGGGGGGAACACTGAAGCTTTCTTT.

This clonotype has just a few counts. The chain has TRBV14 and TRBJ1-2; TRBD1 is a possible D gene (6 bases). Trimming stripped 1 base from V and 4 bases from J, with 10 bases between. CDR3 length: 14 amino acids. Germline CDR1 reads SGHDN; CDR2 reads FVKESK. This CDR3 is CASSQVPGVYGYTF. CDR3 nucleotide sequence: TGTGCCAGCAGCCAAGTACCAGGGGTCTATGGCTACACCTTC.

This clonotype appeared a few times. J is TRBJ1-5 and V is TRBV20-1; D may be TRBD1 (5 bases). Trimming cost V 6 bases and J 3 bases, with 15 bases left between them. The CDR3 spans 14 residues. Germline lookup yields CDR1 DFQATT and CDR2 SNEGSKA (reference sequence). The CDR3 sequence: CSATGPRLNQPQHF. CDR3 bases: TGCAGTGCAACAGGACCAAGACTCAATCAGCCCCAGCATTTT.

The genes are TRBV12-3 or TRBV12-4 and TRBJ1-3; no firm D call. The V end lost 7 bases, the J end lost 1 base, and 11 bases lay between the germline ends. This CDR3 contains 14 residues. CDR3 in DNA: TGTGCCAGCACTAATCTAGGGTCTGGAAACACCATATATTTT. Protein sequence: CASTNLGSGNTIYF.

This clonotype was counted a few times. V is TRBV29-1 and J is TRBJ1-4; D is unresolved. V gave up 7 bases and J gave up 3 bases, with 9 bases separating them. Germline V gene lookup returns CDR1 SQVTM and CDR2 ANQGSEA. The CDR3 runs 12 residues. DNA for the CDR3: TGCAGCGCTAGAAGGCCTAATGAAAAACTGTTTTTT. Its protein product is CSARRPNEKLFF.

In this sample, this clonotype turned up once. The chain has TRBV13 and TRBJ1-1; D is unclear. Germline V gives CDR1 PRHDT, CDR2 FYEKMQ (reference sequence). Trimming shortened V by 5 bases and J by 2 bases, and 12 bases separated the two germline ends. The CDR3 has 14 residues. The CDR3 DNA reads TGTGCCAGCAGCCGGCGGACTATAAACACTGAAGCTTTCTTT. It codes for CASSRRTINTEAFF.

V and J are TRBV12-3 or TRBV12-4 and TRBJ1-5, with D unclear. Trimming cost V 2 bases and J 7 bases, with 12 bases left between them. The CDR3 contains 14 residues. The CDR3 DNA sequence: TGTGCCAGCAGTTTATCCGGGGTTGGACAGCCCCAGCATTTT. It codes for CASSLSGVGQPQHF.

The genes are TRBV7-3 and TRBJ1-1; 7 bases fit TRBD1. This CDR3 region has 14 residues. Germline V lookup: CDR1 SGHTA, CDR2 FQGTGA. Trimming cost V 4 bases and J 0 bases; bases outside gene matches: 2. The CDR3 here is CASSSQGLNTEAFF. For the CDR3, the DNA is TGTGCCAGCAGCTCACAGGGGCTGAACACTGAAGCTTTCTTT.